What follows are 10 T cell receptor beta chains derived from one specimen sequenced in a study of T cell responses to AZD1222 COVID-19 vaccine. Some clones are missing from TCRdb's copy, which holds only in-frame ones; the method was immunoSEQ multiplex PCR. The sample holds about 140,000 clones; 70% to 90% are singletons and the top ten take around 8%. The material sequenced was peripheral blood, taken on day 0 of AZD1222 vaccination. Every receptor here comes from an adult in good health.

By sample share, this clone is medium-sized. The genes are TRBV3-1 (or the pseudogene TRBV3-2) and TRBJ2-2; a possible D gene is TRBD2 (5 bases). The V end lost 11 bases, the J end lost 8 bases, and 15 bases lay between the germline ends. This CDR3 is built from 12 residues. Looked up from germline, CDR1 is LGHDT and CDR2 is YNNKEL (reference sequence). The CDR3 DNA reads TGTGCCGGCGGGCCCGTTGGAGGGGAGCTGTTTTTT. Protein: CAGGPVGGELFF.

This chain uses TRBV9 with TRBJ2-7; 7 bases match TRBD2. Germline loops: CDR1 SGDLS, CDR2 YYNGEE. The trim removed 3 bases at V and 0 bases at J, leaving 9 bases unmatched. This CDR3 region has 16 residues. CDR3 residues: CASSGDGDYYSYEQYF. As DNA, the CDR3 is TGTGCCAGCAGCGGGGACGGGGACTACTACTCCTACGAGCAGTACTTC.

This clone was seen just once. The J gene is TRBJ1-2, the V gene TRBV18; D uncertain. The V gene's germline CDR1 is KGHSH and CDR2 LQKENI. This CDR3 comprises 14 residues. V shed 1 base and J shed 4 bases, with 10 bases lying between them. The CDR3 region has the DNA TGTGCCAGCTCACCACAGGAAGGACGCTATGGCTACACCTTC. The encoded protein is CASSPQEGRYGYTF.

This chain joins TRBV7-9 and TRBJ1-1; D unresolved. This CDR3 has 14 residues. Germline loops: CDR1 SEHNR, CDR2 FQNEAQ (reference sequence). V lost 2 bases, J lost 10 bases, and 17 bases lay in between. CDR3 residues: CASSLLPQEITAFF. The CDR3 region has the DNA TGTGCCAGCAGCTTACTCCCCCAAGAAATAACAGCTTTCTTT.

The chain combines TRBV19 with TRBJ2-2; TRBD1 might be the D (6 bases). The germline V and J ends were trimmed by 5 bases and 7 bases, with 14 bases remaining between them. In germline, CDR1 is LNHDA, CDR2 SQIVND (reference sequence). The CDR3 spans 14 residues. CDR3 DNA: TGTGCCAGTAGTGTCCGACAGGTTATCGGGGAGCTGTTTTTT. Protein sequence: CASSVRQVIGELFF.

This chain joins TRBV10-3 and TRBJ1-1, with D tentatively TRBD1 (5 bases). Trimming took 0 bases from V and 0 from J, leaving 11 bases between them. Germline assignment: CDR1 ENHRY and CDR2 SYGVKD. This CDR3 is built from 16 residues. The CDR3 loop is CAISESGPGMNTEAFF. CDR3 nucleotides: TGTGCCATCAGTGAGTCGGGGCCCGGGATGAACACTGAAGCTTTCTTT.

The rearrangement joins TRBV3-1 (or the pseudogene TRBV3-2) to TRBJ2-3, with D perhaps matching TRBD1 or TRBD2 (5 bases each). Germline assignment: CDR1 LGHDT and CDR2 YNNKEL (reference sequence). The CDR3 extends over 13 amino acids. V dropped 2 bases and J dropped 14 bases, with 17 bases sitting between them. As DNA, the CDR3 is TGTGCCAGCAGCCAATTGGGGGTAGCGCGTTGGTATTTT. It is translated as CASSQLGVARWYF.

This clone is a singleton in its sample. The rearrangement uses TRBV28 and TRBJ1-2; no clear D. Looked up from germline, CDR1 is MDHEN and CDR2 is SYDVKM. The CDR3 has 14 amino acids. Between the trimmed V and J ends, which lost 6 bases and 3 bases, there was a span of 14 bases. CDR3 DNA sequence: TGTGCCAGCAGCCAGGCTGGCCGGGACTATGGCTACACCTTC. It codes for CASSQAGRDYGYTF.

The chain recombines TRBV19 with TRBJ1-5; a possible D gene is TRBD1 (5 bases). This CDR3 region has 16 residues. V was cut by 0 bases and J by 4 bases, with 13 bases left in between. Germline assignment: CDR1 LNHDA and CDR2 SQIVND (reference sequence). The DNA of the CDR3 is TGTGCCAGTAGTATAGATCCAACAGGATTGAATCAGCCCCAGCATTTT. Its translation: CASSIDPTGLNQPQHF.

This clone was counted once. The CDR3 region has the DNA TGTGCCTCAGCTGGTTCTCGTAATGAAAAACTGTTTTTT. Its translation is CASAGSRNEKLFF. J is TRBJ1-4 and V is TRBV28; no firm D call. The CDR3 covers 13 residues. CDR1 and CDR2 from the germline V gene are MDHEN and SYDVKM. The V end lost 11 bases, the J end lost 4 bases, and 14 bases lay between the germline ends.